Sequencing of this T cell receptor beta chain was carried out in a study of blood T cell repertoires in COVID-19. This clone was detected only once. The CDR3 has 16 residues. V dropped 5 bases and J dropped 6; count of bases not matched to a gene: 14. Germline-derived CDR1 and CDR2 are LNHDA and SQIVND (reference sequence). Original handling: Amplification of reference gene primers provided the estimated nucleated cell counts. TCRdb's table, derived via immunoSEQ multiplex PCR, lists solely in-frame clones and lacks some. The D gene and trimming were derived from the DNA, and the V and J assignments and clone size from that table. The sample lists tens of thousands of clones; roughly nine tenths were seen once.

The chain uses TRBV19 and TRBJ1-1; 8 bases agree with TRBD1. The clonotype comes from a woman aged 60-70 years with COVID-19, enrolled during active disease. The sequenced sample consisted of peripheral blood. DNA for the CDR3: TGTGCCAGTAGTCAGTATCAAGTTGGACAGGGCGCTGAAGCTTTCTTT. Protein sequence: CASSQYQVGQGAEAFF.